Each of the 6 T cell receptor beta chains below was sequenced from the same sample in a study of T cell repertoires in cytomegalovirus infection. A single record per CDR3 protein comes from TCRdb applying MiXCR to the reads. Among approximately 910,000 distinct CDR3 sequences listed, roughly 31% were seen once. These TCRs are of unknown antigen specificity. The sequences come from cultured CD8+ T cells from PBMCs, collected from culture after CMV antigen stimulation. These receptor sequences come from a human donor in good health (CMV status not recorded). Some clones in this sample may be carry-over from other donors' samples.

The chain combines TRBV28 with TRBJ2-7, with D perhaps matching TRBD1 (6 bases). Trimming cost V 7 bases and J 5 bases, with 9 bases left between them. The V gene's germline CDR1 is MDHEN and CDR2 SYDVKM. The CDR3 consists of 11 residues. Here the CDR3 DNA reads TGTGCCAGCACCAGGGGAGACGAGCAGTACGTC. Translated, it gives CASTRGDEQYV.

J is TRBJ1-1 and V is TRBV19; D is unresolved. The CDR3 contains 14 residues. The germline CDR1 and CDR2 sequences are LNHDA and SQIVND (reference sequence). V dropped 5 bases and J dropped 1 base, with 11 bases sitting between them. In DNA, the CDR3 is TGTGCCAGTAGTCCCTCCAGTTGGAACACTGAAGCTTTCTTT. Translated: CASSPSSWNTEAFF. The full variable domain, in which reference TRBV19 and TRBJ1-1 provide the parts outside the CDR3, is DGGITQSPKYLFRKEGQNVTLSCEQNLNHDAMYWYRQDPGQGLRLIYYSQIVNDFQKGDIAEGYSVSREKKESFPLTVTSAQKNPTAFYLCASSPSSWNTEAFFGQGTRLTVV.

This clonotype was picked up a small number of times. DNA of the CDR3: TGTGCCAGCAGCCCCCCGACAGGAAGGGCCGGAACTGAAGCTTTCTTT. Translating it yields CASSPPTGRAGTEAFF. The chain is built from TRBV7-6 and TRBJ1-1; the D gene is possibly TRBD1 (6 bases). Germline-derived CDR1 and CDR2 are SGHVS and FNYEAQ. The CDR3 is made up of 16 amino acids. V was clipped by 5 bases and J by 5 bases, with 21 bases between them.

The V call is TRBV19, the J call TRBJ2-7; tentative D call: TRBD2 (6 bases). Germline V CDR1 and CDR2: LNHDA, SQIVND (reference sequence). V was shortened by 1 base and J by 7 bases, with 11 bases between the two germline ends. CDR3 length: 13 residues. CDR3 amino acids: CASSIGLAGEQYF. The CDR3 nucleotides read TGTGCCAGTAGTATAGGTCTGGCGGGAGAGCAGTACTTC.

The chain joins TRBV6-1 to TRBJ2-3, with TRBD2 matching 15 bases. The CDR3 is 18 residues long. Per the germline V gene, CDR1 is MNHNS and CDR2 is SASEGT. J gave up 3 bases and V 5 bases, and 9 bases lay outside the gene matches. The CDR3 sequence is CASSWTSGGAPVTDTQYF. The CDR3 DNA sequence: TGTGCCAGCAGTTGGACTAGCGGGGGGGCCCCGGTAACAGATACGCAGTATTTT.

This clonotype occurred many times. CDR3 in amino acids: CASSLGAVTDTQYF. In nucleotides, the CDR3 is TGTGCCAGCAGCTTAGGTGCGGTCACAGATACGCAGTATTTT. The rearrangement joins TRBV7-8 to TRBJ2-3; no definite D call. The CDR3 spans 14 residues. V was trimmed by 1 base and J by 2 bases, leaving 7 bases between them. From germline, CDR1 is SGHVS and CDR2 FQNEAQ.